The 4 T cell receptor beta chains presented below share a single source sample, sequenced in a study of CXCR3-negative and CXCR3-positive naive CD8 T cells. The antigens for these receptors are not known. Broader study findings: Naive cells with CXCR3 showed TRB CDR3s that were more hydrophobic than those in CXCR3-negative naive cells.

The TRB libraries of cDNA were built by UMI-labeled 5' RACE. TCRdb re-called the 5' RACE reads and shows each CDR3 protein once, DNA omitted. The sample totals tens of thousands of distinct CDR3 sequences. Sequencing was performed on naive CXCR3+ CD8+ T cells from blood. Stated subset: CD45RO-CCR7+CD27+CD95- naive CD8+ T cells expressing CXCR3 (TNR3+). These receptors all come from a human donor in good health. Some clones in this sample may be carry-over from other donors' samples.

The chain carries TRBV29-1 and TRBJ2-5; no DNA is available, so the TRBD2 call from TCRdb remains unchecked. Germline values: CDR1 SQVTM, CDR2 ANQGSEA. The CDR3 length is 14 residues. This chain's CDR3 is CSVVVAGEQETQYF.

This chain links TRBV12-3 or TRBV12-4 with TRBJ2-1; TCRdb proposes TRBD1, but this gene call is untestable without DNA. This CDR3 has 15 amino acids. The CDR3 region is CASREDRGLFNEQFF.

This chain connects TRBV4-2 to TRBJ2-1; TCRdb designates TRBD1, a call that cannot be tested without DNA. Germline-derived CDR1 and CDR2 are LGHNA and YNFKEQ. The CDR3 covers 16 residues. The CDR3 protein is CASSQPDWSGASEQFF.

This rearrangement joins TRBV25-1 to TRBJ1-1. Per germline, CDR1 MGHDK and CDR2 SYGVNS. The CDR3 is made up of 14 amino acids. The CDR3 sequence is CATVGGRRNTEAFF.